The following is a T cell receptor (beta chain) sequence with its context. This sample is drawn from a study of blood T cell repertoires in COVID-19. The wider study: The samples span acute and convalescent COVID-19 from the United States, Italy and Spain. PBMCs, B-cell-depleted T cells, or T cells provided the cDNA or gDNA that made up the material.

Original processing methods: The authors estimated nucleated cell counts from reference gene primer amplification. Here immunoSEQ multiplex PCR was the method, and the copy in TCRdb shows in-frame clones only, minus some. V and J calls plus clone size are reproduced from that table; the DNA served to infer D and trimming. The sample lists roughly 260,000 clones, about nine tenths seen once, with approximately 4% in the top ten. Germline CDR1 is SEHNR and CDR2 is FQNEAQ (reference sequence). The CDR3 covers 12 residues. The V end was cut by 5 bases, the J end by 13 bases, with 15 bases between. The receptor was derived from a woman between 40 and 55 years old with acute or convalescent COVID-19. Sequencing was performed on peripheral blood. The chain links TRBV7-9 to TRBJ1-3; D remains unclear. Here the CDR3 DNA reads TGTGCCAGCAGCGCCGATACCCTGACTATATATTTT. Amino acid sequence: CASSADTLTIYF. The entire variable domain, with the rest obtained from reference TRBV7-9 and TRBJ1-3, is as follows: DTGVSQNPRHKITKRGQNVTFRCDPISEHNRLYWYRQTLGQGPEFLTYFQNEAQLEKSRLLSDRFSAERPKGSFSTLEIQRTEQGDSAMYLCASSADTLTIYFGEGSWLTVV.